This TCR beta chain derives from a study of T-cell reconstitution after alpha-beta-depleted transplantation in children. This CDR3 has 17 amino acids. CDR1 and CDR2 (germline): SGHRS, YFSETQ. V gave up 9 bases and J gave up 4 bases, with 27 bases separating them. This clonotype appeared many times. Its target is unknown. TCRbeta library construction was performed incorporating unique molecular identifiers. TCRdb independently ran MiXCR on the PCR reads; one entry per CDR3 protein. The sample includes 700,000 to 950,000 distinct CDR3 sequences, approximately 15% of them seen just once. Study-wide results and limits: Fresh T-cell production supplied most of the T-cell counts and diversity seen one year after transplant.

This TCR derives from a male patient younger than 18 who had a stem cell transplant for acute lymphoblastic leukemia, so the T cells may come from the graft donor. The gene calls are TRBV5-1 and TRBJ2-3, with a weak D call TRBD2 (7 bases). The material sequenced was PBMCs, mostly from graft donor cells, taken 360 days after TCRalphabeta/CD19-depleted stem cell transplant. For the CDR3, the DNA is TGCGCCACCAGAGAAATGACAGGCTTCCGGGGGGCAGATACGCAGTATTTT. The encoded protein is CATREMTGFRGADTQYF.